These 3 T cell receptor beta chains were sequenced from one sample in a study of shared clonotypes between healthy human individuals. Profiled with immunoSEQ multiplex PCR; TCRdb holds only in-frame clones, not every one. The sample carries some 1,400,000 clones, around 97% recorded once. Source material: naive CD4+ T cells sorted from blood. As to subset: CD45RA+ positively selected. All receptors come from a man aged 25-45 years in good health.

The chain is built from TRBV5-6 and TRBJ2-7; TRBD2 matches at 8 bases. Germline CDR1 and CDR2: SGHDT and YYEEEE. The trim removed 4 bases at V and 2 bases at J, leaving 8 bases unmatched. The CDR3 totals 15 residues. This CDR3 is CASSRRLARPYEQYF. CDR3 coding DNA: TGTGCCAGCAGCCGCAGACTAGCGCGCCCCTACGAGCAGTACTTC.

The chain employs TRBV10-2 and TRBJ2-7, with a tentative D call TRBD1 (5 bases). V lost 10 bases, J lost 2 bases, and 15 bases lay in between. The CDR3 contains 13 residues. Germline lookup yields CDR1 WSHSY and CDR2 SAAADI. The CDR3 nucleotides are TGCGCCATTCCATCCGGACACCCCTACGAGCAGTACTTC. Protein: CAIPSGHPYEQYF.

This chain uses TRBV30 with TRBJ1-2, with TRBD1 matching over 7 bases. CDR3 length: 12 amino acids. Losses at the gene ends were 8 bases for V and 8 bases for J; bases not matched to a gene: 11. Germline V gives CDR1 GTSNPN, CDR2 SVGIG (reference sequence). CDR3 protein: CAIIDRVAGYTF. The CDR3 nucleotides are TGTGCCATCATTGACAGGGTGGCCGGCTACACCTTC.